The 14 T cell receptor beta chains below were found in one sample sequenced in a study of cytomegalovirus exposure and HLA in healthy donors. PCR was performed using 60 Vbeta and 13 Jbeta primers. Only in-frame clones appear in the TCRdb table, and some are missing; sequencing was by immunoSEQ multiplex PCR. Among over 150,000 clones listed, about 77% were seen once. Sequenced input: PBMCs. The receptor source for this set is a woman between 40 and 55 years old in good health and CMV-seropositive.

This clone was seen only a few times. The chain employs TRBV6-5 and TRBJ2-7, with 7 bases fitting TRBD1. Trimming took 4 bases from V and 4 from J; bases not matched to a gene: 7. This CDR3 is built from 14 residues. Per the germline V gene, CDR1 is MNHEY and CDR2 is SVGAGI. The CDR3 bases are TGTGCCAGCAGTTCGCCGGGACAGATATACGAGCAGTACTTC. It is translated as CASSSPGQIYEQYF.

This chain uses TRBV14 with TRBJ2-4; TRBD2 might be the D (6 bases). V lost 4 bases and J lost 0, with 19 bases in between. The CDR3 has 18 residues. Germline loops: CDR1 SGHDN, CDR2 FVKESK. DNA of the CDR3: TGTGCCAGCAGCCCAGGGAGTCGGGGGACCCTAGCCAAAAACATTCAGTACTTC. It translates to CASSPGSRGTLAKNIQYF.

The chain combines TRBV5-4 with TRBJ2-1, with 11 bases fitting TRBD2. This CDR3 is built from 15 residues. CDR1 is SGHNT and CDR2 is YYREEE in the germline V gene (reference sequence). Trimming at V came to 4 bases and at J to 3 bases, leaving 3 bases not matched to a gene. CDR3 loop: CASSPTSGGYNEQFF. The CDR3 bases are TGTGCCAGCAGCCCAACTAGCGGGGGCTACAATGAGCAGTTCTTC.

This rearrangement joins TRBV1 to TRBJ2-2; no check of the table's D call, TRBD2, against the DNA was made. TRBV1 is a documented pseudogene. The CDR3 runs 15 residues. The CDR3 bases are TGCACCAGCAGCCTTAGCGGGAGTAGTGCCGGGGAGCTGTTTTTT. It codes for CTSSLSGSSAGELFF.

V usage is TRBV6-5 and J usage is TRBJ2-3; 8 bases map to TRBD2. CDR3 size: 15 residues. The germline V gene encodes CDR1 MNHEY and CDR2 SVGAGI. The V and J ends lost 3 bases and 8 bases, in that order; junction bases with no gene match: 10. The CDR3 nucleotides read TGTGCCAGCAGTTATCAAGCGGGAGTAGGAAGTACGCAGTATTTT. Its protein product is CASSYQAGVGSTQYF.

The chain has TRBV6-5 and TRBJ2-1; 9 bases agree with TRBD2. The germline gives CDR1 MNHEY, CDR2 SVGAGI. The CDR3 covers 15 residues. With V trimmed by 5 bases and J by 7 bases, 9 bases remained unmatched. The CDR3 DNA reads TGTGCCAGCAGTCCTCCGGGACTAGCTTGGAATGAGCAGTTCTTC. Amino acids: CASSPPGLAWNEQFF.

The chain is built from TRBV5-1 and TRBJ2-5; D gene ambiguous. Per germline, CDR1 SGHRS and CDR2 YFSETQ. The V and J ends lost 0 bases and 7 bases respectively, with 10 bases between them. CDR3 size: 13 residues. For the CDR3, the DNA is TGCGCCAGCAGCTTGGGTGAGGAGAGGACCCAGTACTTC. Protein: CASSLGEERTQYF.

The chain joins TRBV29-1 to TRBJ1-2; TRBD1 matches at 11 bases. After removal of 6 bases from V and 5 bases from J, the junction contained 5 bases not matched to a gene. Germline V gene lookup returns CDR1 SQVTM and CDR2 ANQGSEA. CDR3 length equals 13 residues. CDR3 in amino acids: CSVGTGGTYGYTF. In DNA, the CDR3 is TGCAGCGTCGGGACAGGGGGGACTTATGGCTACACCTTC. Full variable domain (outside the CDR3, taken from reference TRBV29-1 and TRBJ1-2): SAVISQKPSRDICQRGTSLTIQCQVDSQVTMMFWYRQQPGQSLTLIATANQGSEATYESGFVIDKFPISRPNLTFSTLTVSNMSPEDSSIYLCSVGTGGTYGYTFGSGTRLTVV.

J is TRBJ2-2 and V is TRBV11-3; unclear D gene. Germline loops: CDR1 SGHNT, CDR2 YENEEA. The germline V and J ends were trimmed by 4 bases and 7 bases, with 19 bases remaining between them. The CDR3 consists of 16 residues. The CDR3 region is CASSSLRTWSGGELFF. CDR3 DNA: TGTGCCAGCAGCTCCCTCCGTACTTGGTCCGGCGGGGAGCTGTTTTTT.

The V and J genes are TRBV7-9 and TRBJ2-7, with TRBD2 matching 8 bases. CDR1 and CDR2 (germline): SEHNR, FQNEAQ (reference sequence). This CDR3 contains 14 residues. J lost 5 bases, V lost 7 bases, and 10 bases had no gene match. The CDR3 sequence: CASTLGEAGDEQYF. In nucleotides, the CDR3 is TGTGCCAGCACTCTCGGAGAAGCGGGAGACGAGCAGTACTTC.

The sample holds one count of this clone. The V gene is TRBV4-3, the J gene TRBJ2-3; TRBD1 aligns across 7 bases. CDR3 size: 16 residues. Losses at the gene ends were 0 bases for V and 2 bases for J; bases not matched to a gene: 5. CDR1 and CDR2 from the germline V gene are LGHNA and YSLEER. The CDR3 region is CASSQDGTENTDTQYF. CDR3 nucleotides: TGCGCCAGCAGCCAAGACGGGACAGAGAACACAGATACGCAGTATTTT.

The chain uses TRBV5-1 and TRBJ2-7; D unclear. This CDR3 is built from 15 residues. Trimming cost V 0 bases and J 2 bases, with 12 bases left between them. Looked up from germline, CDR1 is SGHRS and CDR2 is YFSETQ. The CDR3 DNA reads as TGCGCCAGCAGCTTGGCTACCCTAACTACCTACGAGCAGTACTTC. Residues: CASSLATLTTYEQYF. The full variable domain, rest sourced from reference TRBV5-1 and TRBJ2-7, is KAGVTQTPRYLIKTRGQQVTLSCSPISGHRSVSWYQQTPGQGLQFLFEYFSETQRNKGNFPGRFSGRQFSNSRSEMNVSTLELGDSALYLCASSLATLTTYEQYFGPGTRLTVT.

The chain couples TRBV2 to TRBJ1-2, with unresolved D. The CDR3 totals 11 residues. V was cut by 2 bases and J by 14 bases, with 12 bases left in between. Germline values: CDR1 SNHLY, CDR2 FYNNEI. The CDR3 bases are TGTGCCAGCAGTGAATTTACAGCTGAGACCTTC. Protein: CASSEFTAETF.

The CDR3 protein is CASSESGISGQETQYF. The CDR3 coding sequence is TGCGCCAGCAGTGAGTCGGGTATTAGCGGCCAAGAGACCCAGTACTTC. The chain couples TRBV10-1 to TRBJ2-5; D is possibly TRBD2 (6 bases). Per germline, CDR1 WNHNN and CDR2 SYGVQD (reference sequence). Trimming removed 0 bases from V and 1 base from J, with 12 bases in between. This CDR3 region has 16 residues.